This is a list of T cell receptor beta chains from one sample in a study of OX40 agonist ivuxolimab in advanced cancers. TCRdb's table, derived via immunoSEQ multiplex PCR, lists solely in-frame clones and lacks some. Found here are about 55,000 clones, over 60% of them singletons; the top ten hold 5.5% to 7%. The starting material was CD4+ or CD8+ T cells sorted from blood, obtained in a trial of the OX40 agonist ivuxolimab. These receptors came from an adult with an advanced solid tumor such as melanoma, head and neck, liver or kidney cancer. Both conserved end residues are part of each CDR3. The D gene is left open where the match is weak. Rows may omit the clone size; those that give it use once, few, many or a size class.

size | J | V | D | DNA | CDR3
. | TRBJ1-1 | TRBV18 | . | TGTGCCAGCTCACCGGCAGGGGCAGGGGCTGAAGCTTTCTTT | CASSPAGAGAEAFF
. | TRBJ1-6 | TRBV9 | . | TGTGCCAGCAGCCTAACGGGGGGGCTAGGGTCCTATAATTCACCCCTCCACTTT | CASSLTGGLGSYNSPLHF
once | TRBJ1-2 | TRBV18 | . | TGTGCCAGCTCGGCCGGACAGAACTATGGCTACACCTTC | CASSAGQNYGYTF
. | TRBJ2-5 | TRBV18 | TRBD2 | TGTGCCAGCCTGTCTAGCGGGCTACAAGAGACCCAGTACTTC | CASLSSGLQETQYF
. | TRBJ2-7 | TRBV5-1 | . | TGCGCCAGCAGCTTGTTGGAGGGCACCGAGCAGTACTTC | CASSLLEGTEQYF
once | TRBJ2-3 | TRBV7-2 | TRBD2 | TGTGCCAGCAGCTTAGCGCGCGTAGCGGGGGGGTACACAGATACGCAGTATTTT | CASSLARVAGGYTDTQYF
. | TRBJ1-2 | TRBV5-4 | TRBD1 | TGTGCCAGCAGAAAGACAGGGGGGGACTATGGCTACACCTTC | CASRKTGGDYGYTF
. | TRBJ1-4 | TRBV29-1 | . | TGCAGCGTGGGAGACAGCCCGGAAAAACTGTTTTTT | CSVGDSPEKLFF
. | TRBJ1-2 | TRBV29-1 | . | TGCAGCGTTTCCCCGACAGGCTCGAACTATGGCTACACCTTC | CSVSPTGSNYGYTF
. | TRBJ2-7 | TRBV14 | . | TGTGCCAGCAGCCAAGTTGGCTACGAGCAGTACTTC | CASSQVGYEQYF
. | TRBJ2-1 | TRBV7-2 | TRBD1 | TGTGCCAGCAGCCTAAGGCTCCCGGGACAGGGGAGAAATGAGCAGTTCTTC | CASSLRLPGQGRNEQFF
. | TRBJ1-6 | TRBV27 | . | TGTGCCAGCAGTTACTCATTGGGTTATAATTCACCCCTCCACTTT | CASSYSLGYNSPLHF
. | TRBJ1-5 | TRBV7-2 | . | TGTGCCAGCAGCTTTAGGGGCGGGGCGGATCAGCCCCAGCATTTT | CASSFRGGADQPQHF
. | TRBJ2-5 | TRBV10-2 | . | TGCGCCAGCAGCGGCAGGTCGCCGGAGACCCAGTACTTC | CASSGRSPETQYF
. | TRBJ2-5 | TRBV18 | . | TGTGCCAGCTCACCAGGGGAAGAGACCCAGTACTTC | CASSPGEETQYF
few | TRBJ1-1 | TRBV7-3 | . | TGTGCCAGCAGCTCCGGCCCTGGGACTGAAGCTTTCTTT | CASSSGPGTEAFF
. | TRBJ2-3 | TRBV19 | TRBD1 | TGTGCCAGTAGCATACAGGGGTCCCTCTCCACAGATACGCAGTATTTT | CASSIQGSLSTDTQYF
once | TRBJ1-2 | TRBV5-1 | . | TGCGCCAGCAGCTCAGACACCTATGGCTACACCTTC | CASSSDTYGYTF
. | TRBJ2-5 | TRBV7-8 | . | TGTGCCAGCACCAAGATTGGAGAGACCCAGTACTTC | CASTKIGETQYF
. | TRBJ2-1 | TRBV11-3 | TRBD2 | TGTGCCAGCAGCTTAGAAGGGACTAGCGGGACCCACCGTAACAATGAGCAGTTCTTC | CASSLEGTSGTHRNNEQFF
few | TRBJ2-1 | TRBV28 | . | TGTGCCAGCAGTGACAGCTCCTACAATGAGCAGTTCTTC | CASSDSSYNEQFF
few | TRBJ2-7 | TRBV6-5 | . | TGTGCCAGCAGTTACGAAGGGGGCTACGAGCAGTACTTC | CASSYEGGYEQYF
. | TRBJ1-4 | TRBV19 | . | TGTGCCAGTAATGGCGTTAGGGGTGAAAAACTGTTTTTT | CASNGVRGEKLFF
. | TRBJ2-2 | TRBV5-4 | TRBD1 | TGTGCCAGCAGCCCAAAGCTACAGGGGGCGATAGGGGAGCTGTTTTTT | CASSPKLQGAIGELFF
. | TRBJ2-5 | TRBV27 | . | TGTGCCACCTCGGGAGTGGGGCGGGAGACCCAGTACTTC | CATSGVGRETQYF
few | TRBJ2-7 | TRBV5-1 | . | TGCGCCAGCAGCTTGGTGGGCTACGAGCAGTACTTC | CASSLVGYEQYF
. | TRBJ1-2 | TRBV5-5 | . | TGTGCCAGCAGCTTGGACAGGGAATTTGGTGGCTACACCTTC | CASSLDREFGGYTF
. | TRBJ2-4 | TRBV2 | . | TGTGCCAGCAGTGAGGGACCTGGACGGTTACTAGCCAAAAACATTCAGTACTTC | CASSEGPGRLLAKNIQYF
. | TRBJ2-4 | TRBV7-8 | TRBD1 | TGTGCCAGCAGCTTAGTCGGGACAGAGAACATTCAGTACTTC | CASSLVGTENIQYF
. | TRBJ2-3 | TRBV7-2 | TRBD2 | TGTGCCAGCCCCCGCGGGGGGTCGGAGAGTACAGATACGCAGTATTTT | CASPRGGSESTDTQYF
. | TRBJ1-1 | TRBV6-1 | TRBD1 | TGTGCCAGCATTCGACAGGGATTCACTGAAGCTTTCTTT | CASIRQGFTEAFF
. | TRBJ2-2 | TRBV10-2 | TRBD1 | TGCGCCAGCACCCCGACAGGGCCCACCGGGGAGCTGTTTTTT | CASTPTGPTGELFF
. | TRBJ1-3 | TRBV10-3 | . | TGTGCCATCAGTGAGTTAGGGGCCCGACAGAGCTCTGGAAACACCATATATTTT | CAISELGARQSSGNTIYF
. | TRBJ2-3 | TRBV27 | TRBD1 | TGTGCCAGCAGTTCCCCGTCCGGGACAGGCACAGATACGCAGTATTTT | CASSSPSGTGTDTQYF
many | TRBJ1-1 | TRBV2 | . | TGTGCCAGTGGACGGGGAAACACTGAAGCTTTCTTT | CASGRGNTEAFF
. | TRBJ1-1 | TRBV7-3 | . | TGTGCCAGCAGCTTAGCCGCAATCGGGGGGGACACTGAAGCTTTCTTT | CASSLAAIGGDTEAFF
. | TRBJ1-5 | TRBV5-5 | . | TGTGCCAGCAGCTTGTCACAGCCCTCGAGTTCCCAGCATTTT | CASSLSQPSSSQHF
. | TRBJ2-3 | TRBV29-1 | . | TGCAGCGGGAAGGACAGAGGGACAGATACGCAGTATTTT | CSGKDRGTDTQYF
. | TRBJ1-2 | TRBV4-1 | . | TGCGCCAGCAGCCCAGGGACTACGGGGTATGGCTACACCTTC | CASSPGTTGYGYTF
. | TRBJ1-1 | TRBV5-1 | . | TGCGCCAGCAGCTTGTCAGACCTGAACACTGAAGCTTTCTTT | CASSLSDLNTEAFF
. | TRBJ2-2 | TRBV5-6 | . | TGTGCCAGCAGCTTGCGTTTTACCGCTGATTTTTCCGGGGAGCTGTTTTTT | CASSLRFTADFSGELFF
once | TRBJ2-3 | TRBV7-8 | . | TGTGCCAGCAGCTTAGCCGCTAGCACAGATACGCAGTATTTT | CASSLAASTDTQYF
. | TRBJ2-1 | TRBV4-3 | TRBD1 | TGCGCCAGCAGCCAATGGACAGGGGGTCTACGAGAGCAGTTCTTC | CASSQWTGGLREQFF
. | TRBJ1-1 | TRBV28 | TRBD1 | TGTGCCAGCAGAGGGGGGACAGGGAAGAAGAACACTGAAGCTTTCTTT | CASRGGTGKKNTEAFF
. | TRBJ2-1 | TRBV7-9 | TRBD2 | TGTGCCAGCAGCTTATATAGGACTAGCGGGATCAATGAGCAGTTCTTC | CASSLYRTSGINEQFF
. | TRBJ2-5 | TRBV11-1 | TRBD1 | TGTGCCAGCAGCCAGATGCCCGGGACAGGGAGAGAGACCCAGTACTTC | CASSQMPGTGRETQYF
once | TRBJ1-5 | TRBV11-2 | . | TGTGCCAGCAGCTTAGGTGGGCTTAGCAATCAGCCCCAGCATTTT | CASSLGGLSNQPQHF